The source of this T cell receptor (beta chain) is a study of T cell repertoires in cytomegalovirus infection. Background on the study: In public TCR beta signatures, there were indications of both CMV infection and matching HLA type.

This clonotype was counted ten times or more. What it binds is not known. Each CDR3 protein gets one entry after TCRdb re-called the reads with MiXCR. The sample carries about 230,000 distinct CDR3 sequences, 5% to 8.5% recorded once. Study-wide points: The study identified carriers of CMV plus the relevant HLA from cumulative public TCR beta family frequency. CMV-specific TCR beta clonotypes restricted by HLA-C dominated the ex vivo response.

Looked up from germline, CDR1 is SGHTA and CDR2 is FQGNSA. V was cut by 3 bases and J by 1 base, with 10 bases left in between. This CDR3 spans 14 amino acids. Material for sequencing was PBMCs. This clonotype was obtained from a human donor in good health (CMV status not recorded). Some clones in this sample may be carry-over from other donors' samples. The chain uses TRBV7-2 and TRBJ2-7; perhaps TRBD1 as D (5 bases). The CDR3 nucleotides are TGTGCCAGCAGCTTGGACACTTCATCCTACGAGCAGTACTTC. Translated: CASSLDTSSYEQYF.